The next 32 T cell receptor beta chains were all read from a single sample in a study of CD8 T cells in ankylosing spondylitis. These TCRs are of unknown antigen specificity. One entry per CDR3 protein results from TCRdb running MiXCR on the 5' RACE reads. Here the sample spans over 600,000 distinct CDR3 sequences, around a fifth being singletons. Findings and caveats of the study: Ankylosing spondylitis blood seemed to carry a telltale TCR beta motif made of fewer than 10 highly homologous variants.

The sequencing input was blood, either unsorted or a sorted T cell fraction (not recorded which). These receptors came from a male donor with ankylosing spondylitis.

The gene calls are TRBV6-1 and TRBJ1-6; TRBD1 is a possible D gene (5 bases). CDR1 and CDR2 from the germline V gene are MNHNS and SASEGT. V was clipped by 6 bases and J by 8 bases, with 11 bases between them. This CDR3 has 13 residues. DNA of the CDR3: TGTGCCAGCAGGACAGATCAGTATTCACCCCTCCACTTT. Amino acid sequence: CASRTDQYSPLHF.

This clonotype turned up a few times. V and J are TRBV7-8 and TRBJ1-1; D may be TRBD1 (5 bases). CDR3 length: 15 amino acids. Germline V gene lookup returns CDR1 SGHVS and CDR2 FQNEAQ. V dropped 1 base and J dropped 4 bases, with 13 bases sitting between them. CDR3 nucleotide sequence: TGTGCCAGCAGCTTAGGAGTCGCGGGGGTCACTGAAGCTTTCTTT. This sequence encodes CASSLGVAGVTEAFF.

This clonotype turned up a few times. The V and J genes are TRBV4-1 and TRBJ2-1, with TRBD2 as a possible D gene (5 bases). Looked up from germline, CDR1 is MGHRA and CDR2 is YSYEKL. The V gene lost 1 base and the J gene lost 5 bases, with 9 bases spanning the gap. This CDR3 is built from 14 residues. The CDR3 loop reads CASSQVSGDNEQFF. For the CDR3, the DNA is TGCGCCAGCAGCCAAGTCAGCGGTGACAATGAGCAGTTCTTC.

This clonotype was observed a handful of times. The chain is built from TRBV6-1 and TRBJ2-4; 10 bases match TRBD1. The CDR3 contains 17 residues. The V and J ends lost 3 bases and 5 bases, in that order; junction bases with no gene match: 10. Germline V CDR1 and CDR2: MNHNS, SASEGT. CDR3 region: CASSDTGTGVFQNIQYF. The CDR3, as DNA: TGTGCCAGCAGTGATACCGGGACAGGGGTTTTCCAAAACATTCAGTACTTC.

This sequence joins TRBV21-1 and TRBJ2-7; the D call of TRBD1 is as the table states it, not checked on the DNA. TRBV21-1 represents a pseudogene. The CDR3 length is 17 residues. The CDR3 region has the DNA TGTGCCAGCAGCGGCCGGACAGGGTCCCTCTTCTCCTACGAGCAGTACTTC. As protein: CASSGRTGSLFSYEQYF.

This clonotype turned up a few times. The rearrangement links TRBV7-3 to TRBJ2-6; tentatively, D is TRBD2 (5 bases). CDR1 SGHTA and CDR2 FQGTGA come from the germline V gene. This CDR3 has 16 residues. Trimming took off 5 bases at V and 0 bases at J, with 11 bases between the two ends. CDR3 amino acids: CASSREGASGANVLTF. DNA for the CDR3: TGTGCCAGCAGCCGGGAAGGAGCCTCTGGGGCCAACGTCCTGACTTTC.

Only a few counts were recorded for this clonotype. The V and J genes are TRBV6-1 and TRBJ2-5, with D maybe TRBD1 (5 bases). The CDR3 totals 15 residues. Germline-derived CDR1 and CDR2 are MNHNS and SASEGT. Trimming removed 6 bases at V and 5 bases at J, with 19 bases between. Written as DNA, the CDR3 is TGTGCCAGCAGGAGCCAGGGCCTATCCGTGGAGACCCAGTACTTC. Translation gives CASRSQGLSVETQYF.

This clonotype was observed a few times. V usage is TRBV7-2 and J usage is TRBJ1-1; D remains ambiguous. The germline V and J ends were trimmed by 2 bases and 6 bases, with 10 bases remaining between them. CDR3 length equals 13 residues. CDR1 and CDR2 from the germline V gene are SGHTA and FQGNSA. This CDR3 is CASSLIRAAEAFF. The CDR3, as DNA: TGTGCCAGCAGCTTAATTCGGGCAGCTGAAGCTTTCTTT.

The chain combines TRBV29-1 with TRBJ1-1; weak D call: TRBD1 (6 bases). Trimming cost V 3 bases and J 4 bases, with 15 bases left between them. In germline, CDR1 is SQVTM, CDR2 ANQGSEA. The CDR3 is 14 residues long. The CDR3 spells CSVEEAQGFTEAFF. The CDR3 DNA follows: TGCAGCGTTGAGGAGGCCCAGGGGTTCACTGAAGCTTTCTTT.

This clonotype appeared a few times. The V gene is TRBV11-2, the J gene TRBJ2-1; D unclear. This CDR3 is 12 amino acids long. Germline CDR1 and CDR2: SGHAT and FQNNGV. The germline V and J ends were trimmed by 0 bases and 12 bases, with 9 bases remaining between them. CDR3 residues: CASSLEAEAQFF. CDR3 DNA sequence: TGTGCCAGCAGCTTAGAAGCAGAGGCGCAGTTCTTC.

The J gene is TRBJ1-1, the V gene TRBV20-1; the D is unclear. Deletions cut 6 bases from V and 4 bases from J, with 15 bases between. The CDR3 has 13 residues. Germline CDR1 reads DFQATT; CDR2 reads SNEGSKA (reference sequence). Written as DNA, the CDR3 is TGCAGTGCCTACGGACGGAGAGGCACTGAAGCTTTCTTT. It specifies CSAYGRRGTEAFF.

To note about this clonotype: Compared with germline, one end of the junction differs, possibly owing to a read error. The chain combines TRBV7-6 with TRBJ2-1, with 11 bases fitting TRBD2. Germline V gives CDR1 SGHVS, CDR2 FNYEAQ. CDR3 length: 13 residues. The CDR3 DNA sequence: TGTGCCAGCAGCCGAGGACCGGGACTAGCGGTTGCCTTC. This encodes CASSRGPGLAVAF.

This clonotype was found a few times. This chain connects TRBV4-1 to TRBJ1-1; TRBD1 agrees at 8 bases. Germline lookup yields CDR1 MGHRA and CDR2 YSYEKL. CDR3 length equals 16 residues. V dropped 1 base and J dropped 5; count of bases not matched to a gene: 9. The CDR3 is CASSQGQGAGGTEAFF. DNA of the CDR3: TGCGCCAGCAGCCAAGGGCAGGGGGCCGGTGGGACTGAAGCTTTCTTT.

The J gene is TRBJ2-3, the V gene TRBV12-3 or TRBV12-4, with a tentative D call TRBD1 (5 bases). Trimming shortened V by 8 bases and J by 0 bases, and 12 bases separated the two germline ends. The CDR3 loop spans 14 amino acids. CDR3: CASGAIPSTDTQYF. The CDR3 DNA follows: TGTGCCAGCGGGGCGATTCCTAGCACAGATACGCAGTATTTT.

This clonotype has more than one count but fewer than ten. This chain connects TRBV20-1 to TRBJ2-1, with 7 bases identical to TRBD2. J gave up 3 bases and V 8 bases, and 10 bases lay outside the gene matches. Germline loops: CDR1 DFQATT, CDR2 SNEGSKA (reference sequence). The CDR3 sequence is 14 residues long. In DNA, the CDR3 is TGCAGTCAACGTCGCGGGAGTAGCTACAATGAGCAGTTCTTC. This encodes CSQRRGSSYNEQFF.

This clonotype showed up just a few times. V usage is TRBV12-3 or TRBV12-4 and J usage is TRBJ2-3; tentatively, D is TRBD1 (6 bases). This CDR3 is 18 amino acids long. V was pared by 8 bases and J by 4 bases, with 28 bases between. The CDR3 DNA reads TGTGCCAGCGGAACTTCCGGGGTACTAGGGGCAGGGGCAGATACGCAGTATTTT. This translates into CASGTSGVLGAGADTQYF.

The genes are TRBV5-6 and TRBJ1-2; 10 nucleotides align to TRBD1. Per germline, CDR1 SGHDT and CDR2 YYEEEE. There are 15 residues in the CDR3. Trimming removed 4 bases from V and 4 bases from J; junction bases left unmatched: 7. CDR3 nucleotide sequence: TGTGCCAGCAGCGCAGGGACAGGGGAAGGCTATGGCTACACCTTC. Its protein product is CASSAGTGEGYGYTF.

At least ten counts were recorded for this clonotype. The chain joins TRBV7-9 to TRBJ2-1; D could derive from TRBD1 or TRBD2 (5 bases each). This CDR3 is 14 amino acids long. CDR1 and CDR2 (germline): SEHNR, FQNEAQ (reference sequence). V dropped 5 bases and J dropped 8 bases, with 16 bases sitting between them. The CDR3 region has the DNA TGTGCCAGCAGCAAAGGGGCTAGCAGGGATGAGCAGTTCTTC. Translation gives CASSKGASRDEQFF.

The V gene is TRBV20-1, the J gene TRBJ2-6, with D hard to call. Looked up from germline, CDR1 is DFQATT and CDR2 is SNEGSKA (reference sequence). The CDR3 spans 12 residues. V was clipped by 4 bases and J by 4 bases, with 5 bases between them. The CDR3 DNA follows: TGCAGTGCTAAACTCGGGGCCAACGTCCTGACTTTC. This codes for CSAKLGANVLTF.

This clonotype was observed a handful of times. V is TRBV12-3 or TRBV12-4 and J is TRBJ2-5, with D possibly TRBD2 on 6 matching bases. The CDR3 extends over 15 amino acids. V gave up 3 bases and J gave up 0 bases, with 11 bases separating them. The CDR3 sequence: CASSLERDYQETQYF. Written as DNA, the CDR3 is TGTGCCAGCAGTTTGGAAAGGGACTACCAAGAGACCCAGTACTTC.

The J gene is TRBJ1-6, the V gene TRBV20-1; D uncertain. The CDR3 is 15 amino acids. Per germline, CDR1 DFQATT and CDR2 SNEGSKA (reference sequence). V was trimmed by 0 bases and J by 5 bases, leaving 11 bases between them. CDR3 residues: CSARETTGDNSPLHF. CDR3 nucleotides: TGCAGTGCTAGAGAAACGACTGGGGATAATTCACCCCTCCACTTT.

This clonotype was picked up a small number of times. It is unclear where the CDR3 begins or ends on the DNA, so no DNA is shown, and the CDR3 is as TCRdb lists it. The CDR3: CASSSSAVGPPYGYTF. This chain joins TRBV6-5 and TRBJ1-2. The CDR3 spans 16 amino acids, including both terminal residues. Germline CDR1 and CDR2: MNHEY and SVGAGI.

The gene calls are TRBV6-1 and TRBJ1-2; D perhaps matches TRBD1 (5 bases). With 6 bases removed from V and 4 bases from J, the gap between germline ends came to 15 bases. Germline V gene data show CDR1 as MNHNS and CDR2 as SASEGT. The CDR3 covers 14 residues. This chain's CDR3 is CASRSTAPGYGYTF. For the CDR3, the DNA is TGTGCCAGCAGATCGACAGCCCCTGGCTATGGCTACACCTTC.

This clonotype showed up many times. This chain connects TRBV11-3 to TRBJ2-2, with D hard to call. V dropped 3 bases and J dropped 2 bases, with 7 bases sitting between them. The germline V gene has CDR1 SGHNT and CDR2 YENEEA. This CDR3 contains 14 residues. The CDR3 here is CASSLNINTGELFF. The CDR3 nucleotides read TGTGCCAGCAGCTTGAACATAAACACCGGGGAGCTGTTTTTT. The whole variable domain, remainder taken from reference TRBV11-3 and TRBJ2-2, is EAGVVQSPRYKIIEKKQPVAFWCNPISGHNTLYWYLQNLGQGPELLIRYENEEAVDDSQLPKDRFSAERLKGVDSTLKIQPAELGDSAVYLCASSLNINTGELFFGEGSRLTVL.

The CDR3 is CASSLAGKFYYYEQYF. DNA of the CDR3: TGTGCCAGCAGCTTGGCAGGCAAATTCTACTACTACGAGCAGTACTTC. The chain joins TRBV5-6 to TRBJ2-7; no clear D gene. CDR3 size: 16 residues. V shed 0 bases and J shed 3 bases, with 16 bases lying between them. CDR1 is SGHDT, CDR2 YYEEEE, per germline.

This clonotype was observed a few times. This chain links TRBV5-1 with TRBJ2-3; unclear D gene. The CDR3 contains 14 residues. V lost 4 bases and J 6 bases, leaving 15 bases between the germline ends. In germline, CDR1 is SGHRS, CDR2 YFSETQ. The CDR3 bases are TGCGCCAGCAGCCCGGCGCCCGGGCAGGATACGCAGTATTTT. Encoded protein: CASSPAPGQDTQYF.

This clonotype was detected only a few times. V and J are TRBV6-1 and TRBJ1-5; D gene unclear. Germline lookup yields CDR1 MNHNS and CDR2 SASEGT. CDR3 length: 14 amino acids. Trimming left V 2 bases short and J 9 bases short, with 14 bases between. The CDR3 coding sequence is TGTGCCAGCAGTGAACTTAGGGCCGGGAGGCCCCAGCATTTT. Translated, it gives CASSELRAGRPQHF.

The chain has TRBV12-3 or TRBV12-4 and TRBJ2-1; 7 nucleotides line up with TRBD1. The CDR3 totals 13 residues. Unmatched junction bases numbered 9, after V lost 9 bases and J lost 7 bases. CDR3 in amino acids: CASRQGRMNEQFF. The CDR3, as DNA: TGTGCCAGTAGACAGGGCAGAATGAATGAGCAGTTCTTC.

The table lists this clonotype with many counts. The rearrangement links TRBV29-1 to TRBJ2-7, with 9 bases fitting TRBD2. V gave up 4 bases and J gave up 3 bases; unmatched junction bases: 4. The CDR3 sequence is 13 residues long. Germline CDR1 reads SQVTM; CDR2 reads ANQGSEA. The CDR3 protein is CSVVGTSSYEQYF. In DNA form, the CDR3 reads TGCAGCGTTGTTGGGACTAGCAGCTACGAGCAGTACTTC.

There are many counts of this clonotype. V gene TRBV7-8 combines with J gene TRBJ1-6; 8 bases agree with TRBD1. The trim removed 5 bases at V and 0 bases at J, leaving 6 bases unmatched. From germline, CDR1 is SGHVS and CDR2 FQNEAQ. The CDR3 extends over 17 amino acids. CDR3 loop: CASSPRTGSSYNSPLHF. The DNA for the CDR3 is TGTGCCAGCAGCCCACGGACAGGGAGCTCCTATAATTCACCCCTCCACTTT.

This clonotype has just a few counts. This rearrangement joins TRBV29-1 to TRBJ1-2; weak D call: TRBD1 (5 bases). V shed 0 bases and J shed 6 bases, with 20 bases lying between them. Germline assignment: CDR1 SQVTM and CDR2 ANQGSEA. The CDR3 is made up of 16 amino acids. The CDR3 here is CSVEDVDIEGVHGYTF. The DNA of the CDR3 is TGCAGCGTTGAAGATGTGGACATCGAGGGAGTCCATGGCTACACCTTC.

This clonotype was found many times. The V and J genes are TRBV4-3 and TRBJ2-2; D is uncertain. Germline CDR1 reads LGHNA; CDR2 reads YSLEER. CDR3 size: 13 residues. V was trimmed by 3 bases and J by 1 base, leaving 3 bases between them. CDR3 nucleotide sequence: TGCGCCAGCAGCCAGAAGAACACCGGGGAGCTGTTTTTT. Protein sequence: CASSQKNTGELFF.